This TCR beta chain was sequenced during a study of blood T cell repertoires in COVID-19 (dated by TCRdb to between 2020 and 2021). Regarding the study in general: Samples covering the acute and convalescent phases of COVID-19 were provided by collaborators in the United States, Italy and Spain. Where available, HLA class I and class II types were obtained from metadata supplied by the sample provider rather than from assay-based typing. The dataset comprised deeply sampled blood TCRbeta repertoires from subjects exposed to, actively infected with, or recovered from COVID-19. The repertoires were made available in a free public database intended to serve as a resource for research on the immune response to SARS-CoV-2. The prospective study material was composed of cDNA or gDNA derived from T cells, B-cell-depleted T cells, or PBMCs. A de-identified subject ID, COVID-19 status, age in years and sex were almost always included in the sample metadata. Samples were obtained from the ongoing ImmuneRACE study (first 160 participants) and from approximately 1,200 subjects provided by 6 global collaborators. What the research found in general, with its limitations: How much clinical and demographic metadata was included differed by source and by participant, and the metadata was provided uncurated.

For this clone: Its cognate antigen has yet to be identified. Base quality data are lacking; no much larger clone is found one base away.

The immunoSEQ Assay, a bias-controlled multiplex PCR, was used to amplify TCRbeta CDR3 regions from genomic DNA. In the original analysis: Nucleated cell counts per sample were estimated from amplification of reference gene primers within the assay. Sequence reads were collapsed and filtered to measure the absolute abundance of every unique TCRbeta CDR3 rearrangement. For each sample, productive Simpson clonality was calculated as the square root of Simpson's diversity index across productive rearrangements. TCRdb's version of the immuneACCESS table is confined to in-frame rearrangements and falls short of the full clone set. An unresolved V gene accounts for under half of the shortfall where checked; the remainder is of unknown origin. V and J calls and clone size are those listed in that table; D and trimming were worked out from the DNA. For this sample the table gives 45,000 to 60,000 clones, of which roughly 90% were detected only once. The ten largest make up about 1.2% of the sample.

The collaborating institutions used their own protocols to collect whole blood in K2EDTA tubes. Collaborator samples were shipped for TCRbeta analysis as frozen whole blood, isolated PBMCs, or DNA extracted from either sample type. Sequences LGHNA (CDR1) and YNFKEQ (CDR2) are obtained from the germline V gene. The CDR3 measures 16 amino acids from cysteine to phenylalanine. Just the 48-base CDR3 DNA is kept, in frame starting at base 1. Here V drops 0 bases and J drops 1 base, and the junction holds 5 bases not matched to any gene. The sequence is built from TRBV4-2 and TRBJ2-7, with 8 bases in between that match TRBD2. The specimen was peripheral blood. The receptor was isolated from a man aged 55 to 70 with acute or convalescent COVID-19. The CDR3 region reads CASSQDVTSGSYEQYF. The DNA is TGTGCCAGCAGCCAAGATGTCACTAGCGGTTCCTACGAGCAGTACTTC.